Below, 20 T cell receptor beta chains from the same sample are listed, as sequenced in a study of control samples from healthy donors and cancer patients. Clones were read by immunoSEQ multiplex PCR, and TCRdb kept only the in-frame ones, dropping some. The profile shows 90,000 to 110,000 clones, about nine tenths of them singletons. The sample taken for sequencing was blood. All receptors derive from a human donor in good health. The donor label of this sample is uncertain.

The gene calls are TRBV11-2 and TRBJ2-7, with D perhaps assigned TRBD1 or TRBD2 (5 bases each). Per germline, CDR1 SGHAT and CDR2 FQNNGV. Between the trimmed V and J ends, which lost 7 bases and 3 bases, there was a span of 16 bases. The CDR3 is 14 amino acids. CDR3 nucleotides: TGTGCCAGCACCTGGGACGGATCAAGCTACGAGCAGTACTTC. Its translation: CASTWDGSSYEQYF.

The chain employs TRBV19 and TRBJ1-3; possibly TRBD1 for D (6 bases). V was cut by 4 bases and J by 3 bases, with 10 bases left in between. Germline V lookup: CDR1 LNHDA, CDR2 SQIVND (reference sequence). The CDR3 is 14 amino acids. For the CDR3, the DNA is TGTGCCAGTAGTACAGGGGCTGTTGGAAACACCATATATTTT. Its translation is CASSTGAVGNTIYF.

This clone was observed a single time. The CDR3 region has the DNA TGTGCCAGCAGTCGGACTAGTGGAAACACCATATATTTT. Encoded protein: CASSRTSGNTIYF. This chain uses TRBV12-3 or TRBV12-4 with TRBJ1-3; no clear D. CDR3 length: 13 amino acids. Trimming pared 5 bases from V and 3 bases from J, leaving 8 bases between.

The genes are TRBV6-5 and TRBJ1-1; 9 positions match TRBD1. The germline V gene has CDR1 MNHEY and CDR2 SVGAGI. The CDR3 extends over 15 amino acids. V lost 6 bases to trimming and J lost 4 bases; unmatched junction nucleotides: 9. Here the CDR3 reads CASSNTGGGSTEAFF. The DNA for the CDR3 is TGTGCCAGCAGCAATACAGGGGGCGGGAGCACTGAAGCTTTCTTT.

The chain recombines TRBV11-3 with TRBJ2-5; no clear D. CDR3 length: 13 amino acids. The germline CDR1 and CDR2 sequences are SGHNT and YENEEA. Between the trimmed V and J ends, which lost 1 base and 4 bases, there was a span of 7 bases. This CDR3 is CASSLGPGETQYF. The CDR3 coding sequence is TGTGCCAGCAGCTTAGGGCCAGGAGAGACCCAGTACTTC.

This rearrangement joins TRBV5-1 to TRBJ1-1; 7 nucleotides line up with TRBD1. Germline CDR1 is SGHRS and CDR2 is YFSETQ. The junction had 4 bases not matched to a gene; V was cut back by 0 bases and J by 2 bases. The CDR3 extends over 15 amino acids. The CDR3 DNA reads TGCGCCAGCAGCTTGGTAGCAGGGGGTAACACTGAAGCTTTCTTT. Protein product: CASSLVAGGNTEAFF.

V is TRBV11-2 and J is TRBJ1-1, with D unclear. V was cut by 5 bases and J by 12 bases, with 16 bases left in between. The CDR3 runs to 12 residues. The V gene's germline CDR1 is SGHAT and CDR2 FQNNGV. The CDR3 is CASSPGSGSPFF. CDR3 in DNA: TGTGCCAGCAGCCCCGGTTCGGGGTCGCCTTTCTTT.

This sequence joins TRBV23-1 and TRBJ1-4; 7 bases are a match to TRBD1. TRBV23-1 falls under the ORF class, with uncertain function. The CDR3 is 14 amino acids. With V trimmed by 4 bases and J by 1 base, 0 bases remained unmatched. CDR3 sequence (DNA): TGCGCCAGCAGTCCAGGGGGAACTAATGAAAAACTGTTTTTT. It encodes CASSPGGTNEKLFF.

J is TRBJ1-1 and V is TRBV5-1, with D unclear. The CDR3 totals 13 residues. CDR1 is SGHRS, CDR2 YFSETQ, per germline. V lost 4 bases and J lost 0, with 7 bases in between. CDR3 DNA: TGCGCCAGCAGCCAGTCGGTGAACACTGAAGCTTTCTTT. This translates into CASSQSVNTEAFF.

This chain joins TRBV7-9 and TRBJ2-5, with D perhaps matching TRBD2 (6 bases). This CDR3 comprises 18 residues. Trimming removed 5 bases from V and 3 bases from J, with 25 bases in between. Germline-derived CDR1 and CDR2 are SEHNR and FQNEAQ (reference sequence). The CDR3 here is CASSPQDFLGLGKETQYF. The CDR3 DNA follows: TGTGCCAGCAGCCCCCAGGACTTCTTGGGACTTGGTAAAGAGACCCAGTACTTC.

The chain has TRBV19 and TRBJ2-2; tentatively, D is TRBD1 (5 bases). The V end was cut by 7 bases, the J end by 2 bases, with 14 bases between. Germline V lookup: CDR1 LNHDA, CDR2 SQIVND (reference sequence). This CDR3 region has 15 residues. CDR3 loop: CASTGQGSNTGELFF. In DNA, the CDR3 is TGTGCCAGTACGGGTCAGGGCTCTAACACCGGGGAGCTGTTTTTT.

The chain combines TRBV24-1 with TRBJ2-7; possible D gene TRBD1, 5 bases. Germline loops: CDR1 KGHDR, CDR2 SFDVKD. Trimming took 7 bases from V and 4 from J, leaving 16 bases between them. The CDR3 covers 14 residues. For the CDR3, the DNA is TGTGCCACCAGCCAGGGTGAGATTGATTACGAGCAGTACTTC. Translation gives CATSQGEIDYEQYF.

V gene TRBV9 combines with J gene TRBJ2-7; tentative D call: TRBD2 (7 bases). Between the trimmed V and J ends, which lost 0 bases and 4 bases, there was a span of 11 bases. Germline V gene data show CDR1 as SGDLS and CDR2 as YYNGEE. The CDR3 runs 14 residues. CDR3 sequence (DNA): TGTGCCAGCAGCGTAGGAGGGGGGGGATACGAGCAGTACTTC. This encodes CASSVGGGGYEQYF.

This chain joins TRBV28 and TRBJ1-1; D remains ambiguous. Germline V gene data show CDR1 as MDHEN and CDR2 as SYDVKM. The length of the CDR3 is 12 residues. V lost 5 bases to trimming and J lost 2 bases, with 6 bases between them. CDR3 protein: CASSLINTEAFF. The CDR3 DNA sequence: TGTGCCAGCAGTCTAATTAACACTGAAGCTTTCTTT.

V is TRBV20-1 and J is TRBJ1-3; unclear D gene. Between the trimmed V and J ends, which lost 6 bases and 4 bases, there was a span of 7 bases. This CDR3 has 11 residues. Germline V lookup: CDR1 DFQATT, CDR2 SNEGSKA (reference sequence). The DNA of the CDR3 is TGCAGTGCCCGGACGGGAAACACCATATATTTT. This encodes CSARTGNTIYF.

This clone was found once. The chain uses TRBV30 and TRBJ2-7; 9 bases are shared with TRBD1. CDR3 size: 13 residues. V lost 5 bases to trimming and J lost 1 base; unmatched junction nucleotides: 3. Germline CDR1 GTSNPN, CDR2 SVGIG (reference sequence). The CDR3 spells CAWGQGFSYEQYF. Written as DNA, the CDR3 is TGTGCCTGGGGACAGGGGTTTTCCTACGAGCAGTACTTC.

The CDR3 here is CATSGQFSGELFF. In DNA form, the CDR3 reads TGCGCCACCTCAGGACAGTTTTCCGGGGAGCTGTTTTTT. The chain is built from TRBV5-1 and TRBJ2-2, with D tentatively TRBD1 (6 bases). V dropped 9 bases and J dropped 6 bases, with 15 bases sitting between them. Germline-derived CDR1 and CDR2 are SGHRS and YFSETQ. The CDR3 covers 13 residues.

The chain uses TRBV5-1 and TRBJ1-2; maybe TRBD1 (5 bases). Germline V lookup: CDR1 SGHRS, CDR2 YFSETQ. V lost 5 bases and J lost 4, with 12 bases in between. This CDR3 has 13 residues. The CDR3, as DNA: TGCGCCAGCAGACCTGGGACCGCCTATGGCTACACCTTC. This encodes CASRPGTAYGYTF.

V and J are TRBV6-7 and TRBJ1-2; no reliable D call. TRBV6-7 is an ORF; its function is uncertain. V was pared by 3 bases and J by 7 bases, with 3 bases between. This CDR3 spans 10 amino acids. CDR3 DNA sequence: TGTGCCAGCAGTTATAGTGGCTACACCTTC. Translated: CASSYSGYTF.

The chain combines TRBV7-2 with TRBJ2-1, with D unresolved. V lost 1 base and J 3 bases, leaving 10 bases between the germline ends. Germline V CDR1 and CDR2: SGHTA, FQGNSA. The CDR3 contains 15 residues. CDR3 nucleotide sequence: TGTGCCAGCAGCTTAGGATTGGTAGTCTACAATGAGCAGTTCTTC. It specifies CASSLGLVVYNEQFF.